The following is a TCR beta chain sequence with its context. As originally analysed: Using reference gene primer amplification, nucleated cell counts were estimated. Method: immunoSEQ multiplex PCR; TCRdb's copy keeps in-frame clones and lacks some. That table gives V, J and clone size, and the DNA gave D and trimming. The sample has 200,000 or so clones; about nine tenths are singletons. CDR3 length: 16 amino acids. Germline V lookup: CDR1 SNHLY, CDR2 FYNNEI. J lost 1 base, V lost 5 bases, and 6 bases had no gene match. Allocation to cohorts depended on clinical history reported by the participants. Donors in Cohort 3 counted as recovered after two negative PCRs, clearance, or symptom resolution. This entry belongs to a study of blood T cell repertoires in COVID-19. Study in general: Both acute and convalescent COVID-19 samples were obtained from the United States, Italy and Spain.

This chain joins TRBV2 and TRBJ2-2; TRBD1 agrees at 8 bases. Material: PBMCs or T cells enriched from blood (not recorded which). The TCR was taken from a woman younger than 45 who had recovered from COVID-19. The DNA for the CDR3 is TGTGCCAGCAGTAGGGACAGGACTGTGAACACCGGGGAGCTGTTTTTT. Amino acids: CASSRDRTVNTGELFF.